One and the same sample provided the 21 T cell receptor beta chains below, sequenced in a study of blood T cells in healthy people across ages. A second PCR, run for roughly 7 to 11 cycles, used a sample-barcoded 5' primer plus a J-beta primer mix. Using its own MiXCR run on the 5' RACE reads, TCRdb lists one record per CDR3 protein. The data show 1.5 million to 2 million distinct CDR3 sequences, with 49% seen just once and around 2.1% held by the top ten. The sample taken for sequencing was blood. All receptors derive from a woman in her 40s in good health.

This clonotype was observed a few times. CDR3 residues: CASSLVSGGAENEQFF. The CDR3 DNA is TGTGCCAGCAGCTTAGTTTCCGGGGGGGCCGAAAATGAGCAGTTCTTC. This chain connects TRBV7-2 to TRBJ2-1, with 8 positions matching TRBD2. Trimming at V came to 1 base and at J to 7 bases, leaving 9 bases not matched to a gene. Germline V gene data show CDR1 as SGHTA and CDR2 as FQGNSA. This CDR3 is built from 16 residues.

CDR3 loop: CASSVPVGQETQYF. CDR3 sequence (DNA): TGCGCCAGCAGCGTGCCAGTGGGCCAAGAGACCCAGTACTTC. This chain connects TRBV5-1 to TRBJ2-5; D unresolved. Germline loops: CDR1 SGHRS, CDR2 YFSETQ. V lost 4 bases to trimming and J lost 1 base, with 11 bases between them. The CDR3 runs to 14 residues.

Of note for this clonotype: The junction does not match germline at one end; this may be a read error. The chain combines TRBV6-5 with TRBJ2-1; possibly TRBD1 for D (6 bases). The germline gives CDR1 MNHEY, CDR2 SVGAGI. This CDR3 contains 13 residues. The CDR3 protein is CASSVITGNGQFF. The CDR3 region has the DNA TGTGCCAGCAGCGTAATTACAGGGAATGGGCAGTTCTTC.

This chain links TRBV20-1 with TRBJ1-2, with TRBD1 matching over 7 bases. CDR1 and CDR2 from the germline V gene are DFQATT and SNEGSKA (reference sequence). V lost 4 bases to trimming and J lost 2 bases; unmatched junction nucleotides: 7. CDR3 length: 14 amino acids. CDR3 sequence (DNA): TGCAGTGCTACCGTGACAGGGAGCAACTATGGCTACACCTTC. Encoded protein: CSATVTGSNYGYTF.

Written as DNA, the CDR3 is TGTGCCAGCAGTTACTTTTTCCGGAACAACCAGCCAGGAAGGACTGAAGCTTTCTTT. It encodes CASSYFFRNNQPGRTEAFF. The genes are TRBV6-5 and TRBJ1-1; D not certain. Trimming took off 1 base at V and 5 bases at J, with 26 bases between the two ends. Germline values: CDR1 MNHEY, CDR2 SVGAGI. CDR3 length: 19 residues.

This clonotype turned up a few times. The genes are TRBV29-1 and TRBJ2-1; D is possibly TRBD2 (6 bases). The CDR3 runs to 12 residues. The V end lost 4 bases, the J end lost 9 bases, and 13 bases lay between the germline ends. Germline V gene sequence: CDR1 SQVTM, CDR2 ANQGSEA. CDR3 DNA sequence: TGCAGCGTTGTTGGGGGGATTGGTGAGCAGTTCTTC. It is translated as CSVVGGIGEQFF.

The sample holds one count of this clonotype. The chain links TRBV4-2 to TRBJ2-1, with 7 bases fitting TRBD1. V gave up 4 bases and J gave up 7 bases; unmatched junction bases: 4. CDR1 and CDR2 from the germline V gene are LGHNA and YNFKEQ. The CDR3 extends over 13 amino acids. CDR3 in DNA: TGTGCCAGCAGCCGATCGGACAGGAATGAGCAGTTCTTC. Translation gives CASSRSDRNEQFF.

The CDR3 sequence: CASSLVPLNYGYTF. Written as DNA, the CDR3 is TGTGCCAGCAGCTTAGTCCCGCTCAACTATGGCTACACCTTC. The chain is built from TRBV7-2 and TRBJ1-2; D ambiguous. The CDR3 loop spans 14 amino acids. The germline gives CDR1 SGHTA, CDR2 FQGNSA. V was trimmed by 1 base and J by 2 bases, leaving 8 bases between them.

The chain links TRBV25-1 to TRBJ2-1; D ambiguous. Germline V CDR1 and CDR2: MGHDK, SYGVNS. The CDR3 length is 14 residues. V dropped 4 bases and J dropped 3 bases, with 10 bases sitting between them. CDR3 in amino acids: CASSAPPYYNEQFF. The CDR3 nucleotides read TGTGCCAGCAGTGCCCCCCCCTACTACAATGAGCAGTTCTTC.

This clonotype was observed a few times. The chain recombines TRBV5-4 with TRBJ2-1, with TRBD2 matching 7 bases. Germline values: CDR1 SGHNT, CDR2 YYREEE (reference sequence). V trimming: 6 bases; J trimming: 0 bases; junction bases outside the gene matches: 6. The CDR3 consists of 15 residues. CDR3 sequence (DNA): TGTGCCAGCACCAAGGGACTATTCTCCTACAATGAGCAGTTCTTC. It encodes CASTKGLFSYNEQFF.

This clonotype was recorded a few times. V usage is TRBV20-1 and J usage is TRBJ2-3, with D perhaps TRBD2 (6 bases). The germline V gene encodes CDR1 DFQATT and CDR2 SNEGSKA (reference sequence). V was clipped by 6 bases and J by 3 bases, with 19 bases between them. This CDR3 has 15 residues. The CDR3 region is CSADSGGAGTDTQYF. The CDR3 bases are TGCAGTGCCGATAGCGGTGGGGCAGGGACAGATACGCAGTATTTT.

V usage is TRBV4-1 and J usage is TRBJ2-6, with 10 positions matching TRBD2. Germline V gene data show CDR1 as MGHRA and CDR2 as YSYEKL. Trimming took 3 bases from V and 6 from J; bases not matched to a gene: 8. The CDR3 loop spans 17 amino acids. Written as DNA, the CDR3 is TGCGCCAGCAGCCATCACACTAGCGGGAACCTGGCCAACGTCCTGACTTTC. Residues: CASSHHTSGNLANVLTF.

The chain employs TRBV15 and TRBJ2-3; a possible D gene is TRBD2 (6 bases). The CDR3 consists of 16 residues. Germline V gene sequence: CDR1 LNHNV, CDR2 YYDKDF (reference sequence). Between the trimmed V and J ends, which lost 7 bases and 1 base, there was a span of 18 bases. CDR3 in amino acids: CATIRKGGLGTDTQYF. In DNA, the CDR3 is TGTGCCACCATCCGGAAGGGAGGCTTGGGCACAGATACGCAGTATTTT. The full variable domain, with the rest looked up from reference TRBV15 and TRBJ2-3, is DAMVIQNPRYQVTQFGKPVTLSCSQTLNHNVMYWYQQKSSQAPKLLFHYYDKDFNNEADTPDNFQSRRPNTSFCFLDIRSPGLGDTAMYLCATIRKGGLGTDTQYFGPGTRLTVL.

This clonotype has a handful of counts. CDR3 region: CASSEQQGKSYEQYF. The CDR3, as DNA: TGTGCCAGCAGCGAACAACAGGGCAAGTCCTACGAGCAGTACTTC. The chain carries TRBV7-2 and TRBJ2-7; perhaps TRBD1 as D (6 bases). The V gene's germline CDR1 is SGHTA and CDR2 FQGNSA. Trimming took off 5 bases at V and 1 base at J, with 15 bases between the two ends. CDR3 size: 15 residues. The full variable domain, rest sourced from reference TRBV7-2 and TRBJ2-7, is GAGVSQSPSNKVTEKGKDVELRCDPISGHTALYWYRQSLGQGLEFLIYFQGNSAPDKSGLPSDRFSAERTGGSVSTLTIQRTQQEDSAVYLCASSEQQGKSYEQYFGPGTRLTVT.

CDR3 in DNA: TGTGCCAGCAGTGCAGGGGGCGCAGACAAAAACATTCAGTACTTC. Amino acid sequence: CASSAGGADKNIQYF. The chain recombines TRBV28 with TRBJ2-4; 8 bases align to TRBD1. The ends lost 5 bases at V and 3 bases at J; junction bases unmatched: 6. Germline V CDR1 and CDR2: MDHEN, SYDVKM. The CDR3 extends over 15 amino acids.

The table lists this clonotype with a few counts. The chain couples TRBV20-1 to TRBJ2-7, with 8 bases aligning to TRBD2. J was trimmed by 5 bases and V by 3 bases; bases with no gene match: 6. Looked up from germline, CDR1 is DFQATT and CDR2 is SNEGSKA (reference sequence). The CDR3 runs 13 residues. The CDR3, as DNA: TGCAGTGCTAGCGGGGGGGCTTCAAACGAGCAGTACTTC. Protein product: CSASGGASNEQYF.

This clonotype was counted between two and nine times. This chain uses TRBV20-1 with TRBJ1-2; 10 nucleotides align to TRBD1. The germline V gene has CDR1 DFQATT and CDR2 SNEGSKA (reference sequence). The J segment lost 8 bases and the V segment lost 5 bases, leaving 5 bases of the junction unmatched. CDR3 size: 12 residues. The CDR3 protein is CSAHGQGDGYTF. The CDR3 DNA follows: TGCAGTGCTCATGGACAGGGGGACGGCTACACCTTC.

This chain joins TRBV6-5 and TRBJ1-6; TRBD1 matches at 9 bases. The CDR3 runs to 15 residues. The trim removed 2 bases at V and 11 bases at J, leaving 7 bases unmatched. Germline V gene lookup returns CDR1 MNHEY and CDR2 SVGAGI. CDR3 in DNA: TGTGCCAGCAGTTACCTATTGACAGGGGGGGCACCCCTCCACTTT. Translated, it gives CASSYLLTGGAPLHF.

CDR3 in amino acids: CASSFDGRETQYF. The CDR3 coding sequence is TGTGCCAGCAGCTTTGATGGACGGGAGACCCAGTACTTC. The chain couples TRBV7-9 to TRBJ2-5; D not certain. Germline V lookup: CDR1 SEHNR, CDR2 FQNEAQ (reference sequence). Trimming pared 3 bases from V and 5 bases from J, leaving 10 bases between. The CDR3 contains 13 residues.

The table lists this clonotype with a few counts. CDR3 sequence reads: CSAPLPQTLQETQYF. The CDR3 DNA reads as TGCAGTGCTCCGCTCCCCCAGACTTTACAAGAGACCCAGTACTTC. The V call is TRBV20-1, the J call TRBJ2-5; D gene unclear. V lost 5 bases, J lost 2 bases, and 18 bases lay in between. The CDR3 is 15 residues long. Germline-derived CDR1 and CDR2 are DFQATT and SNEGSKA (reference sequence).

This rearrangement joins TRBV29-1 to TRBJ2-3, with D possibly matching TRBD1 (6 bases). This CDR3 has 15 amino acids. Trimming took off 0 bases at V and 3 bases at J, with 13 bases between the two ends. The germline V gene has CDR1 SQVTM and CDR2 ANQGSEA. The chain's CDR3 is CSVEENRERTDTQYF. The CDR3 DNA follows: TGCAGCGTTGAAGAAAACAGGGAGAGGACAGATACGCAGTATTTT.